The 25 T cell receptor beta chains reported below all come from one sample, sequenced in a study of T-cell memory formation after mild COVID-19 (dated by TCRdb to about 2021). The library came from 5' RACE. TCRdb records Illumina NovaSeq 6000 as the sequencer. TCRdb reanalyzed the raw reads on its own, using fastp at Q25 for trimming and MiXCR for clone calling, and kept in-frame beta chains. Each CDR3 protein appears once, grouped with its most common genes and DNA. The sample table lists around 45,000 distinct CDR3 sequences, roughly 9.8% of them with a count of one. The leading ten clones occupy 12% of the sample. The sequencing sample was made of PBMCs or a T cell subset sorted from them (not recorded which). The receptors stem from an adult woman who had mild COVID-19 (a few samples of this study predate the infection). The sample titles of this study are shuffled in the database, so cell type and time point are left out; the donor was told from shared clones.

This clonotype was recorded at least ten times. The CDR3 protein is CASSSPLILAGGQLNTGELFF. CDR3 nucleotides: TGTGCCAGCAGTTCCCCCCTAATATTAGCGGGGGGCCAACTGAACACCGGGGAGCTGTTTTTT. The chain uses TRBV12-3 or TRBV12-4 and TRBJ2-2; 10 bases agree with TRBD2. The CDR3 runs 21 residues. Losses at the gene ends were 4 bases for V and 1 base for J; bases not matched to a gene: 18.

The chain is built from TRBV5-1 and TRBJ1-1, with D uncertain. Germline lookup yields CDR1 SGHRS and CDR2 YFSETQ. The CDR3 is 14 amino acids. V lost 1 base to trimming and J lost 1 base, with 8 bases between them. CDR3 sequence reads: CASSLPRANTEAFF. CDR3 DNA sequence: TGCGCCAGCAGCTTGCCGCGTGCGAACACTGAAGCTTTCTTT.

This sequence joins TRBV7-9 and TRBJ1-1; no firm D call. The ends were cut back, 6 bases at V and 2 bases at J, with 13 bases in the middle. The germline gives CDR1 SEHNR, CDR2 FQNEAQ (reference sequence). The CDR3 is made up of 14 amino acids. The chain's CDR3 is CASSLMAGNTEAFF. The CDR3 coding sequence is TGTGCCAGCAGTCTAATGGCCGGTAACACTGAAGCTTTCTTT.

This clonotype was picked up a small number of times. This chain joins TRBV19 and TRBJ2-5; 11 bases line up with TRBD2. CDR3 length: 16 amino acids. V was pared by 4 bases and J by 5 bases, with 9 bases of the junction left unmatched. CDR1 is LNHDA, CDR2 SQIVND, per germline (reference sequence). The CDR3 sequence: CASSRTGLAEGETQYF. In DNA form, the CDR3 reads TGTGCCAGTAGTAGAACGGGACTAGCGGAGGGGGAGACCCAGTACTTC.

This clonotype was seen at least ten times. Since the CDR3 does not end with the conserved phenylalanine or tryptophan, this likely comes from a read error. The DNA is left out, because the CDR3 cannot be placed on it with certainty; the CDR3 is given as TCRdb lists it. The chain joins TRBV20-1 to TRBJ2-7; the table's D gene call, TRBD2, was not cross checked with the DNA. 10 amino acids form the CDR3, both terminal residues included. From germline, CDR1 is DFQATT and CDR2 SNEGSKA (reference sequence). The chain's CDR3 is CSARAPGPST.

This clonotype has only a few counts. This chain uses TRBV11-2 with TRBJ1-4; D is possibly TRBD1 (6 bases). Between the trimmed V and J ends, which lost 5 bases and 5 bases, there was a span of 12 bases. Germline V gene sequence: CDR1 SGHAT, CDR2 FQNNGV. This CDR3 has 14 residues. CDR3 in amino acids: CASSTSTGNEKLFF. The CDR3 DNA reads TGTGCCAGCAGCACCTCCACAGGGAATGAAAAACTGTTTTTT.

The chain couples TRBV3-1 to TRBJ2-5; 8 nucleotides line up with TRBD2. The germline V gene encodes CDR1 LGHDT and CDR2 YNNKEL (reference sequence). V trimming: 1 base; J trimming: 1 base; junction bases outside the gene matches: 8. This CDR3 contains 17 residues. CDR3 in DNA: TGTGCCAGCAGCCAAGTCATTTCGCGGGGGGCCCAAGAGACCCAGTACTTC. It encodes CASSQVISRGAQETQYF.

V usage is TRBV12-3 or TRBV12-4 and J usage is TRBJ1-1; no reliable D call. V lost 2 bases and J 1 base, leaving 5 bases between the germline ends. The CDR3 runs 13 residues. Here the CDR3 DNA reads TGTGCCAGCAGTTTATGGCGGAACACTGAAGCTTTCTTT. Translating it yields CASSLWRNTEAFF.

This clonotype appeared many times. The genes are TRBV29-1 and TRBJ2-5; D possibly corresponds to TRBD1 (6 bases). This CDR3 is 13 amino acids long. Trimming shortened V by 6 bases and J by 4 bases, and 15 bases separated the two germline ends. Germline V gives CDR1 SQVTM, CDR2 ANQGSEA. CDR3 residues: CSVGLGARETQYF. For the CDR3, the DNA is TGCAGCGTCGGCTTGGGGGCAAGAGAGACCCAGTACTTC.

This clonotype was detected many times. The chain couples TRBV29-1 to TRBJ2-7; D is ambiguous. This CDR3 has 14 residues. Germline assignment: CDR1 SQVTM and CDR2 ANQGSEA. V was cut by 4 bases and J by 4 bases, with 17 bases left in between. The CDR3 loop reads CSVVLVHSKYEQYF. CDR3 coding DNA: TGCAGCGTTGTTTTAGTCCACAGCAAATACGAGCAGTACTTC.

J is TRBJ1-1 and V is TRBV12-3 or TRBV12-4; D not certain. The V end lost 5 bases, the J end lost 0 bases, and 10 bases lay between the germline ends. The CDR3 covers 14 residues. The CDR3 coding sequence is TGTGCCAGCAGTCCTGCCGGGTTGAACACTGAAGCTTTCTTT. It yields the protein CASSPAGLNTEAFF.

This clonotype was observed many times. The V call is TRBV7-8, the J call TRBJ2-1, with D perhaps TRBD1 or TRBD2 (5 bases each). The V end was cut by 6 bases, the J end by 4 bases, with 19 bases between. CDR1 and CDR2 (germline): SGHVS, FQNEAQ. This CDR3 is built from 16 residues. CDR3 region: CASRGRDGSRYNEQFF. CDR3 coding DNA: TGTGCCAGCAGGGGAAGGGACGGAAGTAGGTACAATGAGCAGTTCTTC. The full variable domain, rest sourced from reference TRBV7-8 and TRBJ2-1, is GAGVSQSPRYKVAKRGQDVALRCDPISGHVSLFWYQQALGQGPEFLTYFQNEAQLDKSGLPSDRFFAERPEGSVSTLKIQRTQQEDSAVYLCASRGRDGSRYNEQFFGPGTRLTVL.

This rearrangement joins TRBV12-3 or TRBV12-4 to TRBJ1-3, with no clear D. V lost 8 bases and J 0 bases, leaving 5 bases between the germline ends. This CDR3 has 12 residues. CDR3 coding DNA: TGTGCCAGCCGGAGCTCTGGAAACACCATATATTTT. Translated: CASRSSGNTIYF.

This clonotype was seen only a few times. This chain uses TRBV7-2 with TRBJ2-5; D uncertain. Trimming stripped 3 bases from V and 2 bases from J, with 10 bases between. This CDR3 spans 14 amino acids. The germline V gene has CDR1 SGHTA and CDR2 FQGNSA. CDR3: CASSFRSRQETQYF. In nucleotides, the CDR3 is TGTGCCAGCAGCTTTCGGAGCAGACAAGAGACCCAGTACTTC.

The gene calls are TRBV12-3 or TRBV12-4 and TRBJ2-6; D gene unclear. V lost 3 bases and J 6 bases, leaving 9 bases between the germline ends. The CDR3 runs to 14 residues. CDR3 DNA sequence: TGTGCCAGCAGTTTTTCCAATGCGGCCAACGTCCTGACTTTC. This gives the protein CASSFSNAANVLTF.

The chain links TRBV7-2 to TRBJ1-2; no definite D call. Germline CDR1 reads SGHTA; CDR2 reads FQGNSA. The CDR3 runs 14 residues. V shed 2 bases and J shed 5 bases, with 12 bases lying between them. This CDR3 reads CASSLTVPGYGYTF. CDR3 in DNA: TGTGCCAGCAGCTTAACTGTACCGGGTTATGGCTACACCTTC.

CDR3 protein: CASSPLTGETDGYTF. Written as DNA, the CDR3 is TGTGCCAGCTCACCCCTGACAGGAGAAACGGATGGCTACACCTTC. The V gene is TRBV18, the J gene TRBJ1-2; tentative D call: TRBD1 (6 bases). The germline V gene has CDR1 KGHSH and CDR2 LQKENI. V lost 3 bases to trimming and J lost 6 bases, with 17 bases between them. This CDR3 region has 15 residues. The full variable domain, its missing parts supplied by reference TRBV18 and TRBJ1-2, is NAGVMQNPRHLVRRRGQEARLRCSPMKGHSHVYWYRQLPEEGLKFMVYLQKENIIDESGMPKERFSAEFPKEGPSILRIQQVVRGDSAAYFCASSPLTGETDGYTFGSGTRLTVV.

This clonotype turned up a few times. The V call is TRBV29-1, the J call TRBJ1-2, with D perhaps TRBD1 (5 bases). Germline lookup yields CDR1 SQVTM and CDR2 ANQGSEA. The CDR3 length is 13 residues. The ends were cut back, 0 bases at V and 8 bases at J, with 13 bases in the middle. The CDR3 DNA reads TGCAGCGTTGAAGATATCCCAGGGCGGGGCTACACCTTC. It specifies CSVEDIPGRGYTF. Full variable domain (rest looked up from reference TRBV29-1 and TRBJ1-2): SAVISQKPSRDICQRGTSLTIQCQVDSQVTMMFWYRQQPGQSLTLIATANQGSEATYESGFVIDKFPISRPNLTFSTLTVSNMSPEDSSIYLCSVEDIPGRGYTFGSGTRLTVV.

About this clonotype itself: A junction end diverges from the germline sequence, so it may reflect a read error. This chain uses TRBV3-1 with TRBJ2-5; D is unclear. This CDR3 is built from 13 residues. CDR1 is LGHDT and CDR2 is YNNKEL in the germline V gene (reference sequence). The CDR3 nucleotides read TGTGCCAGCAGTCAAGGGCAGTTGGAGACCCAGTACTTC. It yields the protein CASSQGQLETQYF.

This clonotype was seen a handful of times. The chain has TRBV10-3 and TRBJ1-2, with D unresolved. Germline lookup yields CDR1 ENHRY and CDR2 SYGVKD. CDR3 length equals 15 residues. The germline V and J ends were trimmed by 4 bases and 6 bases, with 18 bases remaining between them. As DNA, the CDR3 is TGTGCCATCAGTGTCACCTCGGGTTCCCTACATGGCTACACCTTC. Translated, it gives CAISVTSGSLHGYTF.

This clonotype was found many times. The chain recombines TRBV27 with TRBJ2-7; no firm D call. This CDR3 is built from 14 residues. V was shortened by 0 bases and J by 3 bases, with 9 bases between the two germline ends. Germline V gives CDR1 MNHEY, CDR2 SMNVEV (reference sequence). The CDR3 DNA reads TGTGCCAGCAGTTTATCTGGACGAAACTACGAGCAGTACTTC. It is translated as CASSLSGRNYEQYF.

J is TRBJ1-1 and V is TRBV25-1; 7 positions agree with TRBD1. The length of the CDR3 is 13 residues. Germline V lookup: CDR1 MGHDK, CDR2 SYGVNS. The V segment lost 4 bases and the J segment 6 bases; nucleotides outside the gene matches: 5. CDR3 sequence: CASSAQGVSEAFF. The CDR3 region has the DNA TGTGCCAGCAGTGCCCAGGGGGTCTCTGAAGCTTTCTTT.

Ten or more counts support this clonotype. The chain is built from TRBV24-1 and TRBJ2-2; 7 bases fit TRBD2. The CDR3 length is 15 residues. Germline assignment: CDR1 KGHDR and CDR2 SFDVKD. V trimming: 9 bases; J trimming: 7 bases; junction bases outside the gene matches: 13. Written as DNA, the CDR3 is TGTGCCACCGCTGGCAGCGGGAATACGATCGGGGAGCTGTTTTTT. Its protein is CATAGSGNTIGELFF.

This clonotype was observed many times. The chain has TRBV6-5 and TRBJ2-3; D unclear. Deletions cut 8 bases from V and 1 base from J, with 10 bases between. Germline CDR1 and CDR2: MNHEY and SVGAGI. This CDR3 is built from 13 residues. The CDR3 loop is CASGRLRTDTQYF. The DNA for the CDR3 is TGTGCCAGCGGCCGACTCCGCACAGATACGCAGTATTTT.

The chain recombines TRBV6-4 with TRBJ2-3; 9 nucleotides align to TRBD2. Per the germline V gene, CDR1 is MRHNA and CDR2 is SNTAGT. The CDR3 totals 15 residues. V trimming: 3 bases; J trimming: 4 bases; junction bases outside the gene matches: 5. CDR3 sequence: CASSEGGGAADTQYF. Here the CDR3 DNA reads TGTGCCAGCAGTGAAGGCGGGGGGGCCGCAGATACGCAGTATTTT.